This T cell receptor (beta chain) derives from a study of control samples from healthy donors and cancer patients. This clone was seen once. TCRdb's copy holds only in-frame clones and misses some; the assay was immunoSEQ multiplex PCR. This sample has some 19,000 clones; about 85% occur once, and the top ten carry about 23%. Trimming shortened V by 7 bases and J by 6 bases, and 13 bases separated the two germline ends. Germline V gives CDR1 ENHRY, CDR2 SYGVKD. CDR3 length: 13 amino acids. The sequencing input was PBMCs. The receptor comes from a man aged 55 to 70 with colorectal cancer. This chain uses TRBV10-3 with TRBJ2-1; TRBD2 is a possible D gene (6 bases). The CDR3 region has the DNA TGTGCCATCAATTCGGGGGACCCCAATGAGCAGTTCTTC. Its translation: CAINSGDPNEQFF.